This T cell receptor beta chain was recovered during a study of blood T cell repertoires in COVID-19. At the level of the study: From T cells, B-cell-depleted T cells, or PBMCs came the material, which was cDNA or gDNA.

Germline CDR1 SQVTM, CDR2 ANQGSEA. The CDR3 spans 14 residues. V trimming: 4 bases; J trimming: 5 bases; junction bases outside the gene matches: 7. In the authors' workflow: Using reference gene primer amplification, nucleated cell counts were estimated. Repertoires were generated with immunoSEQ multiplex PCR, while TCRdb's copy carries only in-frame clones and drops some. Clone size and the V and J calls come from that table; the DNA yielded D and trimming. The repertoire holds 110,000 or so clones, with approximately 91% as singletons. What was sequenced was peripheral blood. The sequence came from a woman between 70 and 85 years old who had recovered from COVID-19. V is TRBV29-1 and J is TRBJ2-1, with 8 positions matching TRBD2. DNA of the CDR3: TGCAGCGTTGTTCTGCGGGGGGCGAACAATGAGCAGTTCTTC. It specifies CSVVLRGANNEQFF.